These 29 T cell receptor beta chains share one sample of origin, sequenced in a study of T cell responses to AZD1222 COVID-19 vaccine. Some clones are missing from TCRdb's copy, which holds only in-frame ones; the method was immunoSEQ multiplex PCR. The data contain 150,000 or so clones, approximately 89% of them singletons. This material consisted of peripheral blood, taken on day 0 of AZD1222 vaccination. The receptors shown here come from an adult in good health.

The CDR3 DNA is TGTGCCAGCAGTTATTCATCCGGGAACGGGGAGCAGTACTTC. Translating gives CASSYSSGNGEQYF. V usage is TRBV6-5 and J usage is TRBJ2-7, with D possibly TRBD2 on 5 matching bases. The V end lost 3 bases, the J end lost 7 bases, and 16 bases lay between the germline ends. CDR3 size: 14 residues. CDR1 MNHEY and CDR2 SVGAGI come from the germline V gene.

The gene calls are TRBV28 and TRBJ1-6, with 8 bases aligning to TRBD1. Germline-derived CDR1 and CDR2 are MDHEN and SYDVKM. The CDR3 spans 14 residues. The V segment lost 6 bases and the J segment 9 bases; nucleotides outside the gene matches: 7. CDR3 protein: CASSPDRESSPLHF. CDR3 DNA: TGTGCCAGCAGCCCGGACAGGGAAAGTTCACCCCTCCACTTT.

CDR3 loop: CASSLGPDNEQFF. CDR3 nucleotide sequence: TGTGCCAGCAGCTTAGGTCCGGACAATGAGCAGTTCTTC. The chain links TRBV7-3 to TRBJ2-1; D not resolved. The length of the CDR3 is 13 residues. The V end was cut by 2 bases, the J end by 5 bases, with 7 bases between. Germline CDR1 is SGHTA and CDR2 is FQGTGA.

V and J are TRBV7-9 and TRBJ2-7, with 9 bases that match TRBD2. Germline values: CDR1 SEHNR, CDR2 FQNEAQ (reference sequence). The CDR3 totals 16 residues. The trim removed 0 bases at V and 9 bases at J, leaving 12 bases unmatched. The CDR3 sequence: CASSLAGIAGELRQYF. CDR3 sequence (DNA): TGTGCCAGCAGCTTAGCGGGTATAGCGGGGGAACTACGGCAGTACTTC.

DNA of the CDR3: TGTGCCAGCAGTTTCTTAGCCGGCCAGCCCCAGCATTTT. It encodes CASSFLAGQPQHF. The V call is TRBV28, the J call TRBJ1-5; D uncertain. CDR3 size: 13 residues. Trimming took 3 bases from V and 7 from J, leaving 10 bases between them. Germline CDR1 is MDHEN and CDR2 is SYDVKM.

This rearrangement joins TRBV3-1 (or the pseudogene TRBV3-2) to TRBJ1-2, with unresolved D. Germline CDR1 LGHDT, CDR2 YNNKEL (reference sequence). The CDR3 totals 13 residues. V lost 0 bases, J lost 8 bases, and 10 bases lay in between. CDR3 protein: CASSQEGWWGYTF. The CDR3, as DNA: TGTGCCAGCAGCCAAGAAGGGTGGTGGGGCTACACCTTC.

The chain employs TRBV28 and TRBJ2-3; possible D gene TRBD2, 6 bases. Trimming stripped 5 bases from V and 3 bases from J, with 15 bases between. The CDR3 runs to 15 residues. The V gene's germline CDR1 is MDHEN and CDR2 SYDVKM. DNA for the CDR3: TGTGCCAGCAGTACGGGGGAGAAGGAAACAGATACGCAGTATTTT. Amino acid sequence: CASSTGEKETDTQYF.

This chain links TRBV27 with TRBJ1-2; the match to TRBD1 covers 8 bases. V shed 4 bases and J 8 bases; nucleotides not matched to a gene: 9. Germline CDR1 and CDR2: MNHEY and SMNVEV (reference sequence). CDR3 length: 14 residues. CDR3 region: CASSWSQGATGYTF. DNA for the CDR3: TGTGCCAGCAGTTGGTCGCAGGGGGCGACGGGCTACACCTTC.

J is TRBJ2-2 and V is TRBV12-3 or TRBV12-4; D is ambiguous. CDR3 length equals 13 residues. With 5 bases removed from V and 4 bases from J, the gap between germline ends came to 8 bases. CDR3 sequence reads: CASSPKSTGELFF. The CDR3 region has the DNA TGTGCCAGCAGTCCAAAGAGCACCGGGGAGCTGTTTTTT.

The chain has TRBV2 and TRBJ2-7, with 7 nucleotides matching TRBD2. CDR1 and CDR2 from the germline V gene are SNHLY and FYNNEI. This CDR3 comprises 14 residues. V trimming: 8 bases; J trimming: 1 base; junction bases outside the gene matches: 8. The CDR3 bases are TGTGCCAGCCGGGCGGGAGCAGATTCCTACGAGCAGTACTTC. Its protein product is CASRAGADSYEQYF. Looking up the rest from reference TRBV2 and TRBJ2-7 gives the full variable domain: EPEVTQTPSHQVTQMGQEVILRCVPISNHLYFYWYRQILGQKVEFLVSFYNNEISEKSEIFDDQFSVERPDGSNFTLKIRSTKLEDSAMYFCASRAGADSYEQYFGPGTRLTVT.

The chain couples TRBV6-5 to TRBJ1-2; D gene uncertain. Between the trimmed V and J ends, which lost 6 bases and 4 bases, there was a span of 6 bases. Per germline, CDR1 MNHEY and CDR2 SVGAGI. CDR3 length equals 11 residues. The CDR3 protein is CASRAGYGYTF. The CDR3 DNA sequence: TGTGCCAGCAGAGCTGGCTATGGCTACACCTTC.

V and J are TRBV5-8 and TRBJ2-3; 12 bases are shared with TRBD2. V lost 0 bases and J lost 6; bases outside the gene matches: 5. CDR1 is SGHTS, CDR2 YDEGEE, per germline. This CDR3 is built from 16 residues. CDR3 region: CASSLGLAGDRDTQYF. DNA for the CDR3: TGTGCCAGCAGCTTGGGACTAGCGGGAGATCGGGATACGCAGTATTTT.

V usage is TRBV3-1 (or the pseudogene TRBV3-2) and J usage is TRBJ2-5, with D hard to call. The CDR3 has 15 residues. V was trimmed by 0 bases and J by 2 bases, leaving 10 bases between them. CDR1 is LGHDT, CDR2 YNNKEL, per germline (reference sequence). DNA for the CDR3: TGTGCCAGCAGCCAAGATCACTGGCGGCAAGAGACCCAGTACTTC. Translation gives CASSQDHWRQETQYF.

This sequence joins TRBV11-3 and TRBJ2-1, with a weak D call TRBD2 (6 bases). The germline CDR1 and CDR2 sequences are SGHNT and YENEEA. The length of the CDR3 is 14 residues. V dropped 5 bases and J dropped 3 bases, with 11 bases sitting between them. The CDR3, as DNA: TGTGCCAGCAGCGGGGGGTACCTCTACAATGAGCAGTTCTTC. Encoded protein: CASSGGYLYNEQFF.

This chain links TRBV27 with TRBJ1-2; 8 nucleotides align to TRBD1. The CDR3 has 13 amino acids. Trimming at V came to 6 bases and at J to 7 bases, leaving 7 bases not matched to a gene. CDR1 and CDR2 (germline): MNHEY, SMNVEV (reference sequence). The CDR3 spells CASRGQGLGGYTF. The DNA of the CDR3 is TGTGCCAGCAGAGGACAGGGCTTAGGTGGCTACACCTTC.

The rearrangement uses TRBV28 and TRBJ1-4; D remains unclear. CDR1 is MDHEN, CDR2 SYDVKM, per germline. V was cut by 5 bases and J by 6 bases, with 10 bases left in between. The CDR3 is 13 residues long. The CDR3 region is CASSPLGYEKLFF. In DNA, the CDR3 is TGTGCCAGCAGTCCACTGGGGTATGAAAAACTGTTTTTT.

The rearrangement links TRBV7-8 to TRBJ1-1, with a possible D match to TRBD1 (6 bases). V shed 5 bases and J shed 6 bases, with 16 bases lying between them. The CDR3 spans 14 residues. Germline values: CDR1 SGHVS, CDR2 FQNEAQ. The CDR3 region has the DNA TGTGCCAGCAGCGCTACAAACAGGGAGGCTGAAGCTTTCTTT. The encoded protein is CASSATNREAEAFF.

The genes are TRBV5-6 and TRBJ1-4; TRBD1 matches at 8 bases. The CDR3 has 17 amino acids. V shed 2 bases and J 3 bases; nucleotides not matched to a gene: 9. CDR1 and CDR2 (germline): SGHDT, YYEEEE. The CDR3 reads CASSLFIGTGPNEKLFF. The DNA of the CDR3 is TGTGCCAGCAGCTTATTTATAGGGACAGGACCTAATGAAAAACTGTTTTTT.

This clone was seen only once. CDR3 in amino acids: CASSAPGTPYEQYF. CDR3 sequence (DNA): TGTGCCAGCAGTGCCCCCGGGACACCCTACGAGCAGTACTTC. This sequence joins TRBV28 and TRBJ2-7, with a tentative D call TRBD1 (6 bases). The CDR3 has 14 amino acids. Trimming cost V 5 bases and J 2 bases, with 13 bases left between them. CDR1 is MDHEN and CDR2 is SYDVKM in the germline V gene. Combining the CDR3 with reference TRBV28 and TRBJ2-7 gives the whole variable domain DVKVTQSSRYLVKRTGEKVFLECVQDMDHENMFWYRQDPGLGLRLIYFSYDVKMKEKGDIPEGYSVSREKKERFSLILESASTNQTSMYLCASSAPGTPYEQYFGPGTRLTVT.

The chain carries TRBV9 and TRBJ2-2; D possibly corresponds to TRBD2 (5 bases). The CDR3 is made up of 16 amino acids. Germline V gives CDR1 SGDLS, CDR2 YYNGEE. The V and J ends lost 0 bases and 4 bases respectively, with 13 bases between them. CDR3 nucleotide sequence: TGTGCCAGCAGCGTAGAAGGGAGCTTAGGCACCGGGGAGCTGTTTTTT. Translated, it gives CASSVEGSLGTGELFF.

V and J are TRBV5-1 and TRBJ2-1; TRBD1 agrees at 9 bases. V was pared by 1 base and J by 8 bases, with 4 bases of the junction left unmatched. The CDR3 extends over 14 amino acids. In germline, CDR1 is SGHRS, CDR2 YFSETQ. The CDR3: CASSLTGGVYEQFF. DNA of the CDR3: TGCGCCAGCAGCTTGACAGGGGGCGTGTATGAGCAGTTCTTC.

In the case of this clone: Other nucleotide sequences from this sample produce the same CDR3. V is TRBV14 and J is TRBJ1-1; D is unresolved. This CDR3 has 14 amino acids. Germline V gene sequence: CDR1 SGHDN, CDR2 FVKESK. Trimming removed 1 base at V and 0 bases at J, with 6 bases between. The CDR3 nucleotides are TGTGCCAGCAGCCAAGCAGGCATGAACACTGAAGCTTTCTTT. Translating it yields CASSQAGMNTEAFF.

V gene TRBV5-1 combines with J gene TRBJ1-1; tentative D call: TRBD1 (5 bases). Trimming shortened V by 0 bases and J by 5 bases, and 14 bases separated the two germline ends. Germline V gene sequence: CDR1 SGHRS, CDR2 YFSETQ. The CDR3 covers 15 residues. In DNA form, the CDR3 reads TGCGCCAGCAGCTTGGCCCCGGGGGTTAATACTGAAGCTTTCTTT. Encoded protein: CASSLAPGVNTEAFF.

CDR3 loop: CASSMGTGMNTEAFF. CDR3 in DNA: TGTGCCAGTAGTATGGGGACAGGGATGAACACTGAAGCTTTCTTT. The V and J genes are TRBV19 and TRBJ1-1; 9 nucleotides align to TRBD1. V dropped 3 bases and J dropped 0; count of bases not matched to a gene: 2. The CDR3 loop spans 15 amino acids. In germline, CDR1 is LNHDA, CDR2 SQIVND (reference sequence).

This clone was observed a single time. CDR3 bases: TGTGCCAGCAGTTACAGACAGGGGGCGTTAGGTGAAGCTTTCTTT. Amino acid sequence: CASSYRQGALGEAFF. The chain is built from TRBV6-5 and TRBJ1-1; 10 positions match TRBD1. The CDR3 extends over 15 amino acids. Losses at the gene ends were 2 bases for V and 7 bases for J; bases not matched to a gene: 7. Germline-derived CDR1 and CDR2 are MNHEY and SVGAGI.

This clone occurred once. The chain links TRBV7-9 to TRBJ1-5; D is unclear. Germline CDR1 SEHNR, CDR2 FQNEAQ (reference sequence). The ends were cut back, 5 bases at V and 4 bases at J, with 12 bases in the middle. This CDR3 region has 14 residues. Here the CDR3 reads CASSLGQVNQPQHF. CDR3 sequence (DNA): TGTGCCAGCAGCCTAGGCCAGGTGAATCAGCCCCAGCATTTT. The full variable domain, with the rest looked up from reference TRBV7-9 and TRBJ1-5, is DTGVSQNPRHKITKRGQNVTFRCDPISEHNRLYWYRQTLGQGPEFLTYFQNEAQLEKSRLLSDRFSAERPKGSFSTLEIQRTEQGDSAMYLCASSLGQVNQPQHFGDGTRLSIL.

V and J are TRBV7-6 and TRBJ1-5; no definite D call. The germline V gene encodes CDR1 SGHVS and CDR2 FNYEAQ. V was trimmed by 1 base and J by 0 bases, leaving 7 bases between them. This CDR3 region has 15 residues. CDR3 amino acids: CASSLEVDSNQPQHF. As DNA, the CDR3 is TGTGCCAGCAGCTTAGAGGTCGATAGCAATCAGCCCCAGCATTTT.

V usage is TRBV28 and J usage is TRBJ1-1; 9 nucleotides align to TRBD1. J gave up 11 bases and V 5 bases, and 12 bases lay outside the gene matches. The CDR3 has 14 amino acids. Germline-derived CDR1 and CDR2 are MDHEN and SYDVKM. The CDR3 loop reads CASSLLTGGGSAFF. As DNA, the CDR3 is TGTGCCAGCAGTCTCTTGACAGGGGGGGGTTCGGCTTTCTTT.

The chain employs TRBV9 and TRBJ2-1; no definite D call. The CDR3 runs 16 residues. V lost 3 bases, J lost 5 bases, and 18 bases lay in between. Germline V gene sequence: CDR1 SGDLS, CDR2 YYNGEE. CDR3 region: CASSGRRGWKNNEQFF. The CDR3 DNA reads TGTGCCAGCAGCGGTCGACGTGGTTGGAAGAACAATGAGCAGTTCTTC. The full variable domain, with the rest looked up from reference TRBV9 and TRBJ2-1, is DSGVTQTPKHLITATGQRVTLRCSPRSGDLSVYWYQQSLDQGLQFLIQYYNGEERAKGNILERFSAQQFPDLHSELNLSSLELGDSALYFCASSGRRGWKNNEQFFGPGTRLTVL.